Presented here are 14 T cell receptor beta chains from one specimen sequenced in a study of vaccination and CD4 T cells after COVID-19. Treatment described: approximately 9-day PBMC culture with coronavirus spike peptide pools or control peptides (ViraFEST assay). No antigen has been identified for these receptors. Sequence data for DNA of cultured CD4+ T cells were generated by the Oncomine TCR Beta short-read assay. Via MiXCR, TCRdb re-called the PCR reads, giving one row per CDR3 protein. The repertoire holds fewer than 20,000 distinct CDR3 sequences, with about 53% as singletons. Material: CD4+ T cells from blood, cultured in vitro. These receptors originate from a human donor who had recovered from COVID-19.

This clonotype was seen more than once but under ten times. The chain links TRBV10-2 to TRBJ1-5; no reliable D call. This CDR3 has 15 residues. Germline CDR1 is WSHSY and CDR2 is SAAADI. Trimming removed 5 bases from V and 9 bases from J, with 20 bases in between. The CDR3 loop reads CASSKEVEQSLPQHF. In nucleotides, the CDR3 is TGCGCCAGCAGTAAAGAGGTAGAACAGTCATTGCCCCAGCATTTT.

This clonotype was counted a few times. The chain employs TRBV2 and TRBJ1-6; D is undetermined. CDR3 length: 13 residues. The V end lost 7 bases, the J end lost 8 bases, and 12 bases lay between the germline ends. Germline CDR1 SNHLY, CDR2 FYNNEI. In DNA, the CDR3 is TGTGCCAGCAAACAGAAGAGGGATTCACCCCTCCACTTT. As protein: CASKQKRDSPLHF.

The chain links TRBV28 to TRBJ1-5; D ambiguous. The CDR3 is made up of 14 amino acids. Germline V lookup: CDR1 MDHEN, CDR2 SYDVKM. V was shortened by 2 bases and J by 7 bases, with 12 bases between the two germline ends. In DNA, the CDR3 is TGTGCCAGCAGTTTAAAACCCGAAGGACAGCCCCAGCATTTT. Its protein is CASSLKPEGQPQHF.

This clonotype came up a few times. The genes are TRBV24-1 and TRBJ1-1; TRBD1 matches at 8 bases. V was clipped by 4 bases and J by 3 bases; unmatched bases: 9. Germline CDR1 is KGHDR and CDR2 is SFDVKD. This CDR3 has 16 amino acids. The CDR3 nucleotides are TGTGCCACCAGTGACACCCGACAGGGGCCGGACACTGAAGCTTTCTTT. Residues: CATSDTRQGPDTEAFF.

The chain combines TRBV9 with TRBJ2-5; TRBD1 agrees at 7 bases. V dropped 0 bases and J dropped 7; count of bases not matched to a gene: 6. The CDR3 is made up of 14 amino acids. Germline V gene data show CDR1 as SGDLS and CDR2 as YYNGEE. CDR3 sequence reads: CASSVGLPGGTQYF. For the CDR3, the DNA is TGTGCCAGCAGCGTAGGGCTCCCAGGGGGGACCCAGTACTTC.

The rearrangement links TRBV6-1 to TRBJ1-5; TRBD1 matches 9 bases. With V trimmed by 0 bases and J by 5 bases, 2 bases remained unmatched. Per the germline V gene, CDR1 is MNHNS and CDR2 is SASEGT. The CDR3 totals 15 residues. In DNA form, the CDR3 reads TGTGCCAGCAGTGAAGCCGGGACAGGGTATCAGCCCCAGCATTTT. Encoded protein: CASSEAGTGYQPQHF.

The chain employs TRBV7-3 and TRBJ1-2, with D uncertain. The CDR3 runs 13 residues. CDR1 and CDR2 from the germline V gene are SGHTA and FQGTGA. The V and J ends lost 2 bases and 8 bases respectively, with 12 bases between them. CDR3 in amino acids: CASSLGQTGGYTF. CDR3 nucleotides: TGTGCCAGCAGCTTAGGGCAAACTGGGGGCTACACCTTC.

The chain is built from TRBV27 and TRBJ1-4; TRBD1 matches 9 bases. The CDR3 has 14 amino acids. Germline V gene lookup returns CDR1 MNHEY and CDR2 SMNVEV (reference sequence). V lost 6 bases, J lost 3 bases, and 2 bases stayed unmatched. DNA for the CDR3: TGTGCCAGCAGGAGGACAGGGGCTAATGAAAAACTGTTTTTT. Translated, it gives CASRRTGANEKLFF.

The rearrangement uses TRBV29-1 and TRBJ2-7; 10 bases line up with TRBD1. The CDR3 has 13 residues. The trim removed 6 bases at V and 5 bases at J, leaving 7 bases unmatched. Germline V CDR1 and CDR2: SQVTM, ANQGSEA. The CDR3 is CSVATGGVDEQYF. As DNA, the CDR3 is TGCAGCGTAGCGACAGGGGGCGTCGACGAGCAGTACTTC.

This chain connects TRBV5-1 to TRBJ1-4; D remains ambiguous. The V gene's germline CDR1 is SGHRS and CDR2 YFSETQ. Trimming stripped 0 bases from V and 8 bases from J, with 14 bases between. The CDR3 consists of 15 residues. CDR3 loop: CASSLAGPGWEKLFF. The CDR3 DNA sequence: TGCGCCAGCAGCTTGGCCGGGCCGGGGTGGGAAAAACTGTTTTTT.

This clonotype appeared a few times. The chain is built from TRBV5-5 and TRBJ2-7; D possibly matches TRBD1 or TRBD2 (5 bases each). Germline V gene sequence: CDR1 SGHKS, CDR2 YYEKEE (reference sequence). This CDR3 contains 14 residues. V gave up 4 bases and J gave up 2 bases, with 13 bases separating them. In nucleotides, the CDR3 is TGTGCCAGCAGCCCGGGACCAGAGCCCTACGAGCAGTACTTC. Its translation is CASSPGPEPYEQYF.

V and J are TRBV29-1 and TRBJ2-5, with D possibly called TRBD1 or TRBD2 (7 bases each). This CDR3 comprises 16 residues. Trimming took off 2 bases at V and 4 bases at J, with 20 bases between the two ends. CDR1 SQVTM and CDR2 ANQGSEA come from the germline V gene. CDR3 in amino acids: CSVESGGGGNGETQYF. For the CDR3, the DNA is TGCAGCGTTGAAAGTGGGGGAGGGGGCAACGGAGAGACCCAGTACTTC.

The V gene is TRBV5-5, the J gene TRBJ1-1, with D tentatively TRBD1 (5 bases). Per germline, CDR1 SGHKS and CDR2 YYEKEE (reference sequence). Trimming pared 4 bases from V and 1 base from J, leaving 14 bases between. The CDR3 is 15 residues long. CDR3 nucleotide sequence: TGTGCCAGCAGCAGGGGAGGGCGGCGGAACACTGAAGCTTTCTTT. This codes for CASSRGGRRNTEAFF.

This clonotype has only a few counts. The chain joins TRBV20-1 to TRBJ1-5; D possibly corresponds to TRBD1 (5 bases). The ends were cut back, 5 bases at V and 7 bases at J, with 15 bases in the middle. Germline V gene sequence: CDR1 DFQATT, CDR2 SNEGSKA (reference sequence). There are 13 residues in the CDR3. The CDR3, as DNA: TGCAGTGCTGGGGGGAAGGGCCACCAGCCCCAGCATTTT. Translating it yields CSAGGKGHQPQHF.